Listed here is a single TCR beta chain. Its antigen is unknown. Time point in this sample: pre-treatment sample, taken before nivolumab and TIL therapy. Adults with stage 4 NSCLC were enrolled in a phase I trial. The immunoSEQ assay was v3. Here immunoSEQ multiplex PCR was the method, and the copy in TCRdb shows in-frame clones only, minus some. The repertoire holds some 60,000 clones, with roughly 80% as singletons. These data originate in a study of TIL therapy for anti-PD-1-resistant metastatic lung cancer. Study summary: Most patients had lung adenocarcinoma. Regarding the study as a whole: This highly selected cohort may not generalize to typical lung cancer patients.

In germline, CDR1 is SGHDT, CDR2 YYEEEE. CDR3 length equals 15 residues. Trimming at V came to 0 bases and at J to 4 bases, leaving 3 bases not matched to a gene. The J gene is TRBJ2-1, the V gene TRBV5-6; 8 bases match TRBD2. The sequencing here drew on blood, taken at baseline. The origin of this receptor is a person aged 25-79 years with non-small cell lung cancer. The CDR3 region is CASSLDGRAYNEQFF. CDR3 coding DNA: TGTGCCAGCAGCTTGGACGGGAGGGCTTACAATGAGCAGTTCTTC.